The 2 T cell receptor beta chains below come from one sample, sequenced in a study of blood T cell repertoires in COVID-19. TCRdb's table, derived via immunoSEQ multiplex PCR, lists solely in-frame clones and lacks some. The sample records more than 200,000 clones, around 87% being singletons. Sequenced input: PBMCs or T cells enriched from blood (not recorded which). These receptors were obtained from a man aged 25 to 45 in a cohort exposed to, infected with or recovered from COVID-19 (not recorded which).

This rearrangement joins TRBV27 to TRBJ2-2; 8 bases fit TRBD1. J gave up 5 bases and V 1 base, and 15 bases lay outside the gene matches. Germline V lookup: CDR1 MNHEY, CDR2 SMNVEV (reference sequence). The CDR3 sequence is 19 residues long. The CDR3 coding sequence is TGTGCCAGCAGTTTATTCCGTCCAGGGGGCTTAGAGTATACCGGGGAGCTGTTTTTT. This encodes CASSLFRPGGLEYTGELFF.

The J gene is TRBJ1-1, the V gene TRBV7-2, with D possibly TRBD1 on 6 matching bases. Trimming took 4 bases from V and 5 from J, leaving 11 bases between them. The CDR3 length is 13 residues. The germline V gene encodes CDR1 SGHTA and CDR2 FQGNSA. This CDR3 is CASSSGVNTEAFF. The CDR3 nucleotides are TGTGCCAGCAGCTCAGGGGTAAATACTGAAGCTTTCTTT.